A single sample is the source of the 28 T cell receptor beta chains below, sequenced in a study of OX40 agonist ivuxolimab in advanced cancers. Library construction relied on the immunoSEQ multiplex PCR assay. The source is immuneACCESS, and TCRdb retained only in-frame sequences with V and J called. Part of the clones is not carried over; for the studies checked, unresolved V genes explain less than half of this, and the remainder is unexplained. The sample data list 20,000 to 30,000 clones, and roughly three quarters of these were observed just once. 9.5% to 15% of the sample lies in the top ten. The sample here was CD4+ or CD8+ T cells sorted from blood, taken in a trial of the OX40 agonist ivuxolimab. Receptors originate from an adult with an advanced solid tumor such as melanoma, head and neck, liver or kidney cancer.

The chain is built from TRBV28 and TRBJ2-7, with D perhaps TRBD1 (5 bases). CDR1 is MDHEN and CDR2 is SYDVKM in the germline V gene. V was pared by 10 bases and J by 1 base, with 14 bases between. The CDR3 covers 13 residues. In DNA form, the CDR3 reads TGTGCCACCTGGGGCAGGGATTCCTACGAGCAGTACTTC. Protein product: CATWGRDSYEQYF. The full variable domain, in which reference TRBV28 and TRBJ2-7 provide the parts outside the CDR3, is DVKVTQSSRYLVKRTGEKVFLECVQDMDHENMFWYRQDPGLGLRLIYFSYDVKMKEKGDIPEGYSVSREKKERFSLILESASTNQTSMYLCATWGRDSYEQYFGPGTRLTVT.

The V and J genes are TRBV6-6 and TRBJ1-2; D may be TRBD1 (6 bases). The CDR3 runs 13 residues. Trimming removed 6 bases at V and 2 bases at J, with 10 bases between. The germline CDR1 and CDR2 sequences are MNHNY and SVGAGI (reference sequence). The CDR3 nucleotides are TGTGCCAGCAGATTCGGACAGAACTATGGCTACACCTTC. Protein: CASRFGQNYGYTF.

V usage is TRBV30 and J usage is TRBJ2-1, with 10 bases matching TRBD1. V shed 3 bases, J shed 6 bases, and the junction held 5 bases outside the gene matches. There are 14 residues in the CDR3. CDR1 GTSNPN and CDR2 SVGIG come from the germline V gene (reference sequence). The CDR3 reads CAWRPGTGANEQFF. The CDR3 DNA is TGTGCCTGGAGGCCAGGGACAGGGGCCAATGAGCAGTTCTTC.

The CDR3 DNA reads as TGTGCCAGCTCAAGCTCCAGGGTCGATGAGCAGTTCTTC. It is translated as CASSSSRVDEQFF. The chain joins TRBV27 to TRBJ2-1, with TRBD1 as a possible D gene (5 bases). Trimming shortened V by 8 bases and J by 8 bases, and 16 bases separated the two germline ends. CDR1 and CDR2 from the germline V gene are MNHEY and SMNVEV (reference sequence). The CDR3 covers 13 residues.

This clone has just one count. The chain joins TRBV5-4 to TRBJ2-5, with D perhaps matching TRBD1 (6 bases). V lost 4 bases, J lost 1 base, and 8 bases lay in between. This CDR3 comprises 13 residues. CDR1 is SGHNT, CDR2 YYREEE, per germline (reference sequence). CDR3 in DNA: TGTGCCAGCAGCCCGACAGGCCAAGAGACCCAGTACTTC. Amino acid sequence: CASSPTGQETQYF.

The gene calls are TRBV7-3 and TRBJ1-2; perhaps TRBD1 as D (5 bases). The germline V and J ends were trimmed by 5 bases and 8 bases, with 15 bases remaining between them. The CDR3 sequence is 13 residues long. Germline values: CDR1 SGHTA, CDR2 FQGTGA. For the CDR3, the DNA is TGTGCCAGCAGCAACGGGGCAGGTGGGGGCTACACCTTC. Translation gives CASSNGAGGGYTF. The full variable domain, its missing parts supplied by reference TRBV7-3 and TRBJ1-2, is GAGVSQTPSNKVTEKGKYVELRCDPISGHTALYWYRQSLGQGPEFLIYFQGTGAADDSGLPNDRFFAVRPEGSVSTLKIQRTERGDSAVYLCASSNGAGGGYTFGSGTRLTVV.

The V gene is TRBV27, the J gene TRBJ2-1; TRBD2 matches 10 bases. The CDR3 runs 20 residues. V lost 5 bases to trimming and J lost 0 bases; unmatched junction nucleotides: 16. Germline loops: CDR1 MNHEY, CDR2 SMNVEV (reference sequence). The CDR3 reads CASSPQLGVAGGSSYNEQFF. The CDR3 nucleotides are TGTGCCAGCAGTCCCCAGCTAGGGGTAGCGGGGGGTTCCTCCTACAATGAGCAGTTCTTC.

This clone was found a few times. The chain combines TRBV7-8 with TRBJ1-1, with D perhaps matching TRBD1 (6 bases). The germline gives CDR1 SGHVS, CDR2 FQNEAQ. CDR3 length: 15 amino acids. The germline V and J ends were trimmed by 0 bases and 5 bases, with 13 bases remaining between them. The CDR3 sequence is CASSLAGGGLTEAFF. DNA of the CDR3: TGTGCCAGCAGCTTAGCTGGCGGGGGGCTTACTGAAGCTTTCTTT.

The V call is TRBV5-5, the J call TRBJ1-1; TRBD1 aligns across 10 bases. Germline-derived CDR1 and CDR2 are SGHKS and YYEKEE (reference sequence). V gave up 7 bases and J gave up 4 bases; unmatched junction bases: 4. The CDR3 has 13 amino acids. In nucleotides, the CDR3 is TGTGCCAGCTCATGGACAGGGGGCACTGAAGCTTTCTTT. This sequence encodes CASSWTGGTEAFF.

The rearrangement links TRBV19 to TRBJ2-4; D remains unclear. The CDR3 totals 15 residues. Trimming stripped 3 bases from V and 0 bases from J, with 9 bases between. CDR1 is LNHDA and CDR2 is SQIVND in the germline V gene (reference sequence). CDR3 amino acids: CASSIKGIAKNIQYF. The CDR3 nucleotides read TGTGCCAGTAGTATCAAGGGTATAGCCAAAAACATTCAGTACTTC.

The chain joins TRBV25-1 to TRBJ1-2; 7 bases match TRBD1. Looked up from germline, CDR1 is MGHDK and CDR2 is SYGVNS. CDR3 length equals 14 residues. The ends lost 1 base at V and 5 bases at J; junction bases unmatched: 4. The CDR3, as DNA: TGTGCCAGCAGTGAATCCGGGACAGCTTATGGCTACACCTTC. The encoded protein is CASSESGTAYGYTF.

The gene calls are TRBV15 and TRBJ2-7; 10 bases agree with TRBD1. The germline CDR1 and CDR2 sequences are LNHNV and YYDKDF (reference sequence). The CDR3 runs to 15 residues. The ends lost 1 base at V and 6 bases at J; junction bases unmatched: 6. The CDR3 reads CATSRVDRGPLEQYF. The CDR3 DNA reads TGTGCCACCAGCAGAGTCGACAGGGGGCCACTCGAGCAGTACTTC.

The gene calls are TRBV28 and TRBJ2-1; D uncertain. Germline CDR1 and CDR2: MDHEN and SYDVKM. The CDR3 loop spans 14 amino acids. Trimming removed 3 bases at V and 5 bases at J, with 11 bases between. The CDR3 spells CASSFHSIDNEQFF. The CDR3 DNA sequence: TGTGCCAGCAGTTTCCACTCCATTGACAATGAGCAGTTCTTC. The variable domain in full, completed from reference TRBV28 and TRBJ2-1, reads DVKVTQSSRYLVKRTGEKVFLECVQDMDHENMFWYRQDPGLGLRLIYFSYDVKMKEKGDIPEGYSVSREKKERFSLILESASTNQTSMYLCASSFHSIDNEQFFGPGTRLTVL.

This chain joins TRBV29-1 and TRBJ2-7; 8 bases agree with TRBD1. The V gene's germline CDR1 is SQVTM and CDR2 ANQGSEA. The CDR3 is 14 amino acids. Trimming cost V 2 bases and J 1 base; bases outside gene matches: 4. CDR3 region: CSVEYGTGSYEQYF. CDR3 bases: TGCAGCGTTGAATATGGGACAGGATCCTACGAGCAGTACTTC.

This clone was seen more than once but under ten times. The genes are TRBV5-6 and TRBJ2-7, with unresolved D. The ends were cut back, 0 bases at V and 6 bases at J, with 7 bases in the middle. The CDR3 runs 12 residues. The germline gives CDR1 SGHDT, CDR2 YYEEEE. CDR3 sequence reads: CASSLAETEQYF. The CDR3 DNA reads TGTGCCAGCAGCTTGGCCGAAACCGAGCAGTACTTC.

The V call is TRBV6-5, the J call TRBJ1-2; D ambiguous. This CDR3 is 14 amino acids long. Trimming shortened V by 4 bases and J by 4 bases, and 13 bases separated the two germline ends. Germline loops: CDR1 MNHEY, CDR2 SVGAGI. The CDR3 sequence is CASSSPGRVYGYTF. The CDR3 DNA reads TGTGCCAGCAGTTCACCCGGACGGGTCTATGGCTACACCTTC.

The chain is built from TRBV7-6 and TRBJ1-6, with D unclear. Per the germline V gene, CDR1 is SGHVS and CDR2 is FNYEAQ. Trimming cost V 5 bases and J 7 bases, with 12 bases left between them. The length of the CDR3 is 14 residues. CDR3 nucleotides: TGTGCCAGCAGCCAAGGTTATCTGAATTCACCCCTCCACTTT. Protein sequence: CASSQGYLNSPLHF.

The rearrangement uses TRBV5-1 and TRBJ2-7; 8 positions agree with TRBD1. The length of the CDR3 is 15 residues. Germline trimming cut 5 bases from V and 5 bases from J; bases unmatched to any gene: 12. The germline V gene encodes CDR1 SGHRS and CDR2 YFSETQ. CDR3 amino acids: CASRDSRTGSNEQYF. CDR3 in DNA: TGCGCCAGCAGAGACTCCAGGACAGGGAGCAACGAGCAGTACTTC.

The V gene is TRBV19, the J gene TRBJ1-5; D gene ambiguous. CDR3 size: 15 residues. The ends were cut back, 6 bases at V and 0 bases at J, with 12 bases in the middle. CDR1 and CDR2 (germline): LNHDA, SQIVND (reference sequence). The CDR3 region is CASSTKGFSNQPQHF. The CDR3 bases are TGTGCCAGTAGCACCAAAGGGTTTAGCAATCAGCCCCAGCATTTT.

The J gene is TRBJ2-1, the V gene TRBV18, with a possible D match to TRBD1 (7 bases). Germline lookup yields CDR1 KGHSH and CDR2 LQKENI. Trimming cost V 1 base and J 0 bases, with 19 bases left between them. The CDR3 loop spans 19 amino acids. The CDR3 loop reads CASSPRGTDLGSSYNEQFF. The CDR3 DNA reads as TGTGCCAGCTCACCACGCGGGACAGATTTGGGAAGCTCCTACAATGAGCAGTTCTTC.

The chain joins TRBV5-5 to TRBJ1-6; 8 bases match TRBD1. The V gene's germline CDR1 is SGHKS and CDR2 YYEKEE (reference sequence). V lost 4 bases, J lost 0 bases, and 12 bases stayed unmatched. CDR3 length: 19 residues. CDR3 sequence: CASSPRTGSMSSYNSPLHF. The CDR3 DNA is TGTGCCAGCAGCCCGAGGACAGGGTCGATGAGCTCCTATAATTCACCCCTCCACTTT. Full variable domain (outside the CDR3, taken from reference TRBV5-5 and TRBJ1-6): DAGVTQSPTHLIKTRGQQVTLRCSPISGHKSVSWYQQVLGQGPQFIFQYYEKEERGRGNFPDRFSARQFPNYSSELNVNALLLGDSALYLCASSPRTGSMSSYNSPLHFGNGTRLTVT.

CDR3 residues: CASSVFPEAFF. The CDR3 DNA follows: TGTGCCAGCAGCGTATTCCCTGAAGCTTTCTTT. The rearrangement links TRBV9 to TRBJ1-1; D unresolved. The CDR3 spans 11 residues. Looked up from germline, CDR1 is SGDLS and CDR2 is YYNGEE. Trimming stripped 1 base from V and 6 bases from J, with 4 bases between. Full variable domain (missing parts from reference TRBV9 and TRBJ1-1): DSGVTQTPKHLITATGQRVTLRCSPRSGDLSVYWYQQSLDQGLQFLIQYYNGEERAKGNILERFSAQQFPDLHSELNLSSLELGDSALYFCASSVFPEAFFGQGTRLTVV.

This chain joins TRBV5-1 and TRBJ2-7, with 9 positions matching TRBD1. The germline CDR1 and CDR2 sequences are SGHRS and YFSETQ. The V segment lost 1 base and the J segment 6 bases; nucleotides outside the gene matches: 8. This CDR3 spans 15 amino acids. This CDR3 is CASSLTGTGLIEQYF. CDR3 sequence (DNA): TGCGCCAGCAGCTTGACAGGGACAGGGCTTATCGAGCAGTACTTC.

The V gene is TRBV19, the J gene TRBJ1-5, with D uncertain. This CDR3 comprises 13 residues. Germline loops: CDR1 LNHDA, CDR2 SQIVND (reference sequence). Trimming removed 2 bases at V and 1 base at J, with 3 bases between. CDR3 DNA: TGTGCCAGTAGTATAACCAGCAATCAGCCCCAGCATTTT. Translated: CASSITSNQPQHF.

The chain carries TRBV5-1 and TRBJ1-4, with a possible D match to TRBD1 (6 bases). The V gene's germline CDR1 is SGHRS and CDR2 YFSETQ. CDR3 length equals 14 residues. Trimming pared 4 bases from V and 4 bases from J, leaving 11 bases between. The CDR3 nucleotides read TGCGCCAGCAGCCCGGACAGCTTTAATGAAAAACTGTTTTTT. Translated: CASSPDSFNEKLFF.

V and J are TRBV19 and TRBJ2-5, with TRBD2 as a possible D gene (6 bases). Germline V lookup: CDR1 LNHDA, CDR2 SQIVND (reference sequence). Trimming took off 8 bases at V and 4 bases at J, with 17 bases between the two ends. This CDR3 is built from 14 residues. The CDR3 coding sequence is TGTGCCAGTTCAGGCGGGATGGGAGGAGAGACCCAGTACTTC. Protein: CASSGGMGGETQYF.

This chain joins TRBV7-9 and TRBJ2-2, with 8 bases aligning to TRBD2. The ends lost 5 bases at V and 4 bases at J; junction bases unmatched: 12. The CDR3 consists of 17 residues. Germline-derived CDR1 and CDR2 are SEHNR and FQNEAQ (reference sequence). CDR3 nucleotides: TGTGCCAGCAGCGGAAAGCTCCGGGGGGGTCCCACCGGGGAGCTGTTTTTT. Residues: CASSGKLRGGPTGELFF.

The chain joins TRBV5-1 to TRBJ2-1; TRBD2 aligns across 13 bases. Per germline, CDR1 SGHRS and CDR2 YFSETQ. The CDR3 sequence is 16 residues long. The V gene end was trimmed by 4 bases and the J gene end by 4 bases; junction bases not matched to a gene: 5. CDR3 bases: TGCGCCAGCAGCCAAGGACTAGCGGGGGATTACAATGAGCAGTTCTTC. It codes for CASSQGLAGDYNEQFF.